The TCR beta chain described here comes from a study of human T cells and chemical hapten exposure. The V gene lost 3 bases and the J gene lost 1 base, with 8 bases spanning the gap. Germline assignment: CDR1 SQVTM and CDR2 ANQGSEA. This CDR3 has 13 amino acids. General study findings and limits: Expanded TCRs grouped into significantly more large CDR3 similarity clusters than controls produced.

This clonotype showed up many times. The antigen remains undetermined. Sample time point: pre-sensitization, week 0. Regarding treatment: therapeutic diphenylcyclopropenone sensitization with weekly scalp DPC. Patients had alopecia, were aged 18 to 70, and were not pregnant. It was the library that attached unique molecular identifiers to individual cDNA molecules. Original processing notes: Counting gave a median of 95,638 TCRs per sample, with values ranging from roughly 20,000 to 750,000. TCRdb redid the calling of the RACE reads with MiXCR, one entry per CDR3 protein. Here the V and J calls rest on TCRdb's processing, not on the authors' analysis. The sample lists fewer than 70,000 distinct CDR3 sequences, roughly 6.7% occurring once.

This chain connects TRBV29-1 to TRBJ2-3, with D possibly matching TRBD2 (6 bases). The sample here was whole blood, taken in connection with sensitization to the hapten diphenylcyclopropenone (DPC). The source of this sequence is a woman aged 25 to 39 with alopecia areata. Some clones in this sample may be carry-over from other donors' samples. CDR3 sequence reads: CSVDSGGTDTQYF. The CDR3 DNA reads TGCAGCGTTGATTCGGGAGGCACAGATACGCAGTATTTT.